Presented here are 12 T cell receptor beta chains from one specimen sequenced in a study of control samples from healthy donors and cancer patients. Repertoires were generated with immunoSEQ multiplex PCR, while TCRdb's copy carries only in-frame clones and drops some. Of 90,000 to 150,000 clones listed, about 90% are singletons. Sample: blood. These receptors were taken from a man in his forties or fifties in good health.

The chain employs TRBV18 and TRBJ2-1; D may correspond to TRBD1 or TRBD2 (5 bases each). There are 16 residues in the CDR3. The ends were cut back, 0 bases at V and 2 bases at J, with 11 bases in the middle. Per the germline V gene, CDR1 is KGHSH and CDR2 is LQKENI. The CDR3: CASSPPGRLTYNEQFF. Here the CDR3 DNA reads TGTGCCAGCTCACCACCGGGACGGCTAACCTACAATGAGCAGTTCTTC.

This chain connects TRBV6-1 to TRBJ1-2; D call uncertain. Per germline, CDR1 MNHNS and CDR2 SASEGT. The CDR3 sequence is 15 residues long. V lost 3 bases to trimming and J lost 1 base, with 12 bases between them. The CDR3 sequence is CASSDAGLINYGYTF. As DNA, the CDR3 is TGTGCCAGCAGTGATGCAGGACTGATTAACTATGGCTACACCTTC.

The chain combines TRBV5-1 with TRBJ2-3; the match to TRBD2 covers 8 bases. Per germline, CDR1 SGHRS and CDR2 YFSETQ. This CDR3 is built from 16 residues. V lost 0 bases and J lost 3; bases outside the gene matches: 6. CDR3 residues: CASSLGAGGPTDTQYF. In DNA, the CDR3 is TGCGCCAGCAGCTTGGGTGCGGGGGGCCCAACAGATACGCAGTATTTT.

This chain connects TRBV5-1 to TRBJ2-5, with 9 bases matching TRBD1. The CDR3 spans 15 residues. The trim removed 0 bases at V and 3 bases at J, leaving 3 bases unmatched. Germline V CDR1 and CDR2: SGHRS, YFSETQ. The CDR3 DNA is TGCGCCAGCAGCTTGGGGGGACAGGGAGAAGAGACCCAGTACTTC. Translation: CASSLGGQGEETQYF.

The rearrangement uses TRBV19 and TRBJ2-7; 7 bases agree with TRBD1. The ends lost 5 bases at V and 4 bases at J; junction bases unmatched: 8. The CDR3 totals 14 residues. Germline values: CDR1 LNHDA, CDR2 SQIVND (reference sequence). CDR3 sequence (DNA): TGTGCCAGTAGTCCCCGACAGGGACCATACGAGCAGTACTTC. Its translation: CASSPRQGPYEQYF.

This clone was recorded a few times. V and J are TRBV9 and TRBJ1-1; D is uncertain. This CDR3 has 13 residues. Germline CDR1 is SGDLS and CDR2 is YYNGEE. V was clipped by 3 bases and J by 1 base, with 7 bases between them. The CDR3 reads CASSANRNTEAFF. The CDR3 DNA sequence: TGTGCCAGCAGCGCGAACAGGAACACTGAAGCTTTCTTT.

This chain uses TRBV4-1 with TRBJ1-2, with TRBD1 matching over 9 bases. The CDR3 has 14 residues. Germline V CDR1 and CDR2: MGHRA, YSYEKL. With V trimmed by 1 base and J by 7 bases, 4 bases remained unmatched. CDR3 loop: CASSQVYRGPGYTF. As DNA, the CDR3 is TGCGCCAGCAGCCAAGTCTACAGGGGGCCTGGCTACACCTTC.

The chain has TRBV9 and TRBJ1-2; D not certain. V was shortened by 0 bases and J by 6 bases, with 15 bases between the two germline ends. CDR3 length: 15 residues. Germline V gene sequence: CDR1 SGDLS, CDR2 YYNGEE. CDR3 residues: CASSVVITGSDGYTF. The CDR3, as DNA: TGTGCCAGCAGCGTAGTGATTACGGGTAGTGATGGCTACACCTTC. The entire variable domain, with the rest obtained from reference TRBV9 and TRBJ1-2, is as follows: DSGVTQTPKHLITATGQRVTLRCSPRSGDLSVYWYQQSLDQGLQFLIQYYNGEERAKGNILERFSAQQFPDLHSELNLSSLELGDSALYFCASSVVITGSDGYTFGSGTRLTVV.

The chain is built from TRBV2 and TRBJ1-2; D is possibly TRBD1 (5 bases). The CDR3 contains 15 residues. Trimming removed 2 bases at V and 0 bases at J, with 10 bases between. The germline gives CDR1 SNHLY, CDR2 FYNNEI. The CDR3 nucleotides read TGTGCCAGCAGTGAACAGCAGGGACCTAACTATGGCTACACCTTC. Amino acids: CASSEQQGPNYGYTF.

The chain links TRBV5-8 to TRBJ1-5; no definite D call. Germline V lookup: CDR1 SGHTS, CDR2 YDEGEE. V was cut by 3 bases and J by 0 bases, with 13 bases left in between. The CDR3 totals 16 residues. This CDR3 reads CASSSGLSYSNQPQHF. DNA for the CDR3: TGTGCCAGCAGCTCCGGACTCTCTTATAGCAATCAGCCCCAGCATTTT.

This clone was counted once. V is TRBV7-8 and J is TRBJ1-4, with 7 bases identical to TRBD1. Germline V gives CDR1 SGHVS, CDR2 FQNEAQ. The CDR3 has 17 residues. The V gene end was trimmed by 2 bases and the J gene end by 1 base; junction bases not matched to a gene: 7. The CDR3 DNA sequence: TGTGCCAGCAGCTTATCCCCCAGGGGGGGAACTAATGAAAAACTGTTTTTT. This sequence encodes CASSLSPRGGTNEKLFF.

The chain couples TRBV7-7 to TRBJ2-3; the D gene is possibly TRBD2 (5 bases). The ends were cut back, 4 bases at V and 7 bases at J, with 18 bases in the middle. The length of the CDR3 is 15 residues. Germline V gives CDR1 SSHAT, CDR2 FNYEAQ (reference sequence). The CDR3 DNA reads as TGTGCCAGCAGCTCAGGACGGGATCACGTGAATACGCAGTATTTT. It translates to CASSSGRDHVNTQYF.